This TCR beta chain emerged from a study of blood T cell repertoires in COVID-19. J lost 13 bases, V lost 4 bases, and 14 bases had no gene match. Per germline, CDR1 SGHNT and CDR2 YYREEE (reference sequence). This CDR3 comprises 15 residues. Data came from immunoSEQ multiplex PCR; TCRdb stores just in-frame clones and leaves some out. The sample includes some 31,000 clones, roughly 80% of them seen just once. The receptor was isolated from a man in his 70s with COVID-19, enrolled during active disease. Sample: peripheral blood. The V and J genes are TRBV5-4 and TRBJ2-3, with 11 bases lining up with TRBD2. CDR3 protein: CASSPGTSGISGEYF. CDR3 nucleotides: TGTGCCAGCAGCCCCGGGACTAGCGGTATCAGTGGGGAGTATTTT.